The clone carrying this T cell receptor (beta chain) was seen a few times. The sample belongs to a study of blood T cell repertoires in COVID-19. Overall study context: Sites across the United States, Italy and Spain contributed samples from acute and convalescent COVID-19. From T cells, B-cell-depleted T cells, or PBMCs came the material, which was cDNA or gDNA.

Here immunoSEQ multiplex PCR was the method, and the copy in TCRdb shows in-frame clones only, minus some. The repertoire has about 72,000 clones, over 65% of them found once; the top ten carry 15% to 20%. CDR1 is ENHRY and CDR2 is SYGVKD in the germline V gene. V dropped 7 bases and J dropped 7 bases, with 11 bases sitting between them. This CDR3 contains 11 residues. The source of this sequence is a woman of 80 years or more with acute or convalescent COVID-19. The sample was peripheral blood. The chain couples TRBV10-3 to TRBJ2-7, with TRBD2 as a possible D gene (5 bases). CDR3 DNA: TGTGCCATCACGGCTGGAGGAGAGCAGTACTTC. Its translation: CAITAGGEQYF.